Presented here are 25 T cell receptor beta chains from one specimen sequenced in a study of cytomegalovirus exposure and HLA in healthy donors. 13 Jbeta primers and 60 Vbeta primers were used for the PCR. Sequenced by immunoSEQ multiplex PCR; TCRdb stores in-frame clones only, minus some. The sample lists about 52,000 clones; around three fifths were seen once. Sequencing was carried out using PBMCs. The receptor source for this set is a human donor in good health.

This chain uses TRBV7-9 with TRBJ1-1; the D is unclear. Germline V lookup: CDR1 SEHNR, CDR2 FQNEAQ (reference sequence). The V end was cut by 4 bases, the J end by 6 bases, with 9 bases between. The CDR3 length is 12 residues. CDR3 in amino acids: CASSSGRAEAFF. CDR3 coding DNA: TGTGCCAGCAGCTCGGGGAGGGCTGAAGCTTTCTTT. Full variable domain (outside the CDR3, taken from reference TRBV7-9 and TRBJ1-1): DTGVSQNPRHKITKRGQNVTFRCDPISEHNRLYWYRQTLGQGPEFLTYFQNEAQLEKSRLLSDRFSAERPKGSFSTLEIQRTEQGDSAMYLCASSSGRAEAFFGQGTRLTVV.

The rearrangement uses TRBV27 and TRBJ2-4; tentative D call: TRBD2 (6 bases). The CDR3 has 15 amino acids. CDR1 and CDR2 from the germline V gene are MNHEY and SMNVEV (reference sequence). Trimming took off 3 bases at V and 9 bases at J, with 18 bases between the two ends. Here the CDR3 DNA reads TGTGCCAGCAGTTTGTCGAGACTAGGGATTGGCATTCAGTACTTC. It is translated as CASSLSRLGIGIQYF.

V gene TRBV4-2 combines with J gene TRBJ1-1, with D possibly being TRBD1 (6 bases). The germline V and J ends were trimmed by 2 bases and 6 bases, with 13 bases remaining between them. Germline V lookup: CDR1 LGHNA, CDR2 YNFKEQ. This CDR3 contains 14 residues. CDR3 DNA: TGTGCCAGCAGCCAATGGGACACCTCACCTGAAGCTTTCTTT. This codes for CASSQWDTSPEAFF.

The table lists this clone with a few counts. This chain joins TRBV14 and TRBJ2-5; 8 bases fit TRBD2. Germline V gives CDR1 SGHDN, CDR2 FVKESK. The CDR3 is 16 residues long. Trimming took 1 base from V and 0 from J; bases not matched to a gene: 4. CDR3 residues: CASSQGIAGYQETQYF. The CDR3 DNA is TGTGCCAGCAGCCAAGGGATAGCGGGGTACCAAGAGACCCAGTACTTC.

The rearrangement joins TRBV7-9 to TRBJ1-1, with 8 nucleotides matching TRBD1. With V trimmed by 5 bases and J by 2 bases, 10 bases remained unmatched. Germline V gene data show CDR1 as SEHNR and CDR2 as FQNEAQ (reference sequence). The CDR3 sequence is 16 residues long. This CDR3 reads CASSPFGTGANTEAFF. The CDR3 bases are TGTGCCAGCAGCCCGTTCGGGACAGGAGCAAACACTGAAGCTTTCTTT.

The rearrangement links TRBV5-6 to TRBJ2-5; 7 positions agree with TRBD1. The last part of the DNA fits TRBJ2-7 better; the J call may be wrong. The length of the CDR3 is 14 residues. The V gene's germline CDR1 is SGHDT and CDR2 YYEEEE. This CDR3 is CASSRGQYLYEQYF. CDR3 in DNA: TGTGCCAGCAGCCGGGGACAGTACCTCTACGAGCAGTACTTC.

The chain uses TRBV5-1 and TRBJ1-2; 8 positions agree with TRBD1. This CDR3 contains 16 residues. J was trimmed by 4 bases and V by 6 bases; bases with no gene match: 14. Germline CDR1 reads SGHRS; CDR2 reads YFSETQ. CDR3: CASTGASTGAGYGYTF. The CDR3 DNA is TGCGCCAGCACCGGGGCCTCGACAGGGGCTGGCTATGGCTACACCTTC.

In nucleotides, the CDR3 is TGTGCCATCAGCGGACTAGCGGGGGCGGGAGAGCAGTACTTC. This encodes CAISGLAGAGEQYF. V gene TRBV10-3 combines with J gene TRBJ2-5; 13 bases are shared with TRBD2. CDR3 length equals 14 residues. Looked up from germline, CDR1 is ENHRY and CDR2 is SYGVKD. V trimming: 6 bases; J trimming: 11 bases; junction bases outside the gene matches: 9.

In DNA, the CDR3 is TGTGCCATCAGTGAAGAGGGCGACGAGCAGTACTTC. It encodes CAISEEGDEQYF. The chain carries TRBV10-3 and TRBJ2-7; TRBD2 might be the D (5 bases). This CDR3 region has 12 residues. V was clipped by 3 bases and J by 5 bases, with 8 bases between them. CDR1 is ENHRY, CDR2 SYGVKD, per germline.

The chain uses TRBV7-2 and TRBJ2-5; D might be TRBD1 (5 bases). Trimming cost V 3 bases and J 7 bases, with 6 bases left between them. The CDR3 has 11 residues. The germline CDR1 and CDR2 sequences are SGHTA and FQGNSA. The CDR3 loop is CASSFTGTQYF. CDR3 DNA sequence: TGTGCCAGCAGCTTTACAGGGACCCAGTACTTC.

This clone was seen a handful of times. J is TRBJ2-6 and V is TRBV7-9, with 8 bases identical to TRBD1. The germline CDR1 and CDR2 sequences are SEHNR and FQNEAQ (reference sequence). V dropped 7 bases and J dropped 1; count of bases not matched to a gene: 9. The CDR3 has 17 amino acids. The chain's CDR3 is CASIRTGTGSGANVLTF. CDR3 nucleotides: TGTGCCAGCATCAGGACAGGGACAGGATCTGGGGCCAACGTCCTGACTTTC.

The V and J genes are TRBV15 and TRBJ1-1, with a weak D call TRBD1 (5 bases). From germline, CDR1 is LNHNV and CDR2 YYDKDF (reference sequence). V lost 1 base, J lost 0 bases, and 6 bases lay in between. The CDR3 has 14 residues. The CDR3 DNA is TGTGCCACCAGCAGAGGACAGATGAACACTGAAGCTTTCTTT. Its protein product is CATSRGQMNTEAFF. The entire variable domain, with the rest obtained from reference TRBV15 and TRBJ1-1, is as follows: DAMVIQNPRYQVTQFGKPVTLSCSQTLNHNVMYWYQQKSSQAPKLLFHYYDKDFNNEADTPDNFQSRRPNTSFCFLDIRSPGLGDTAMYLCATSRGQMNTEAFFGQGTRLTVV.

This chain joins TRBV19 and TRBJ2-7; a weak D match, TRBD1 (7 bases). The CDR3 is 15 amino acids. V was shortened by 3 bases and J by 6 bases, with 18 bases between the two germline ends. Germline loops: CDR1 LNHDA, CDR2 SQIVND (reference sequence). The CDR3 sequence is CASSMAGQILGEQYF. Here the CDR3 DNA reads TGTGCCAGTAGTATGGCGGGACAGATCCTAGGCGAGCAGTACTTC.

This clone was recorded a few times. The chain uses TRBV7-9 and TRBJ2-3, with 7 bases aligning to TRBD1. J lost 1 base, V lost 5 bases, and 9 bases had no gene match. Germline V CDR1 and CDR2: SEHNR, FQNEAQ (reference sequence). The CDR3 is made up of 16 amino acids. CDR3 sequence reads: CASSHRQGSGTDTQYF. The CDR3, as DNA: TGTGCCAGCAGCCATAGACAGGGCTCTGGCACAGATACGCAGTATTTT.

This clone came up a few times. The rearrangement joins TRBV29-1 to TRBJ1-2, with D possibly matching TRBD1 (5 bases). Germline CDR1 is SQVTM and CDR2 is ANQGSEA. V shed 7 bases and J shed 2 bases, with 20 bases lying between them. The CDR3 totals 15 residues. In nucleotides, the CDR3 is TGCAGCGCCGAGCCCCTCAGGGATTTGAACTATGGCTACACCTTC. Its protein is CSAEPLRDLNYGYTF. The whole variable domain, remainder taken from reference TRBV29-1 and TRBJ1-2, is SAVISQKPSRDICQRGTSLTIQCQVDSQVTMMFWYRQQPGQSLTLIATANQGSEATYESGFVIDKFPISRPNLTFSTLTVSNMSPEDSSIYLCSAEPLRDLNYGYTFGSGTRLTVV.

This clone was recorded only once. Germline is not matched at one junction end, which may reflect a read error. The V call is TRBV7-9, the J call TRBJ2-7; D unclear. Germline CDR1 is SEHNR and CDR2 is FQNEAQ (reference sequence). The CDR3 spans 12 residues. CDR3 in amino acids: CSSSLPAYEQYF. The CDR3 DNA sequence: TGTTCCAGCAGCTTACCTGCCTACGAGCAGTACTTC.

This chain links TRBV19 with TRBJ1-1; weak D call: TRBD1 (5 bases). Trimming stripped 10 bases from V and 4 bases from J, with 19 bases between. Germline V lookup: CDR1 LNHDA, CDR2 SQIVND (reference sequence). The CDR3 totals 14 residues. The CDR3 here is CATVTGGVGTEAFF. The DNA for the CDR3 is TGTGCCACGGTTACCGGGGGAGTGGGCACTGAAGCTTTCTTT.

The chain has TRBV5-8 and TRBJ1-1, with D possibly matching TRBD1 (6 bases). Germline-derived CDR1 and CDR2 are SGHTS and YDEGEE. The length of the CDR3 is 14 residues. Trimming left V 4 bases short and J 4 bases short, with 14 bases between. As DNA, the CDR3 is TGTGCCAGCAGCCGTGACAGGTCCCTCACTGAAGCTTTCTTT. This sequence encodes CASSRDRSLTEAFF.

The chain combines TRBV5-6 with TRBJ1-2; 8 bases are a match to TRBD1. The CDR3 sequence is 15 residues long. The germline gives CDR1 SGHDT, CDR2 YYEEEE. V shed 4 bases, J shed 4 bases, and the junction held 9 bases outside the gene matches. The CDR3 reads CASSIRDRSLYGYTF. The CDR3 DNA follows: TGTGCCAGCAGCATACGGGACAGGTCTCTCTATGGCTACACCTTC.

The rearrangement uses TRBV7-2 and TRBJ2-5; D is perhaps TRBD2 (5 bases). CDR3 length: 15 residues. Germline values: CDR1 SGHTA, CDR2 FQGNSA. V was pared by 4 bases and J by 2 bases, with 14 bases between. In nucleotides, the CDR3 is TGTGCCAGCAGCTACGGCGGGCAGCCTCAAGAGACCCAGTACTTC. As protein: CASSYGGQPQETQYF.

This clone was counted once. The chain joins TRBV4-3 to TRBJ2-1; 11 bases fit TRBD2. CDR1 is LGHNA, CDR2 YSLEER, per germline. V lost 4 bases and J lost 0; bases outside the gene matches: 8. The CDR3 runs 18 residues. The CDR3 nucleotides read TGCGCCAGCAGCCGGACTAGCGGGTACTCCAGCTCCTACAATGAGCAGTTCTTC. Translating it yields CASSRTSGYSSSYNEQFF.

This clone occurred a few times. The chain combines TRBV6-4 with TRBJ1-4; D call uncertain. Trimming removed 0 bases at V and 2 bases at J, with 10 bases between. The CDR3 is 16 amino acids. The germline gives CDR1 MRHNA, CDR2 SNTAGT. CDR3: CASSDSRPATNEKLFF. As DNA, the CDR3 is TGTGCCAGCAGTGACTCGAGGCCAGCTACTAATGAAAAACTGTTTTTT.

This rearrangement joins TRBV6-1 to TRBJ2-7, with 11 bases lining up with TRBD1. The CDR3 loop spans 15 amino acids. V lost 7 bases, J lost 1 base, and 6 bases stayed unmatched. From germline, CDR1 is MNHNS and CDR2 SASEGT. The CDR3 loop reads CASTPGTGGSYEQYF. The CDR3 DNA is TGTGCCAGCACACCAGGGACAGGGGGATCCTACGAGCAGTACTTC.

This clone was seen only a few times. The chain links TRBV6-1 to TRBJ2-7; D is unresolved. Germline lookup yields CDR1 MNHNS and CDR2 SASEGT. Trimming took 1 base from V and 7 from J, leaving 17 bases between them. The CDR3 runs to 15 residues. CDR3 protein: CASSEDEPMAREQYF. In DNA form, the CDR3 reads TGTGCCAGCAGTGAAGACGAACCCATGGCGCGGGAGCAGTACTTC.

CDR3: CASSLNRLSYEQYF. DNA of the CDR3: TGTGCCAGCAGCTTAAACAGGCTCTCCTACGAGCAGTACTTC. The chain has TRBV11-2 and TRBJ2-7, with a weak D call TRBD1 (5 bases). Trimming left V 2 bases short and J 0 bases short, with 8 bases between. The CDR3 loop spans 14 amino acids. Germline V CDR1 and CDR2: SGHAT, FQNNGV.